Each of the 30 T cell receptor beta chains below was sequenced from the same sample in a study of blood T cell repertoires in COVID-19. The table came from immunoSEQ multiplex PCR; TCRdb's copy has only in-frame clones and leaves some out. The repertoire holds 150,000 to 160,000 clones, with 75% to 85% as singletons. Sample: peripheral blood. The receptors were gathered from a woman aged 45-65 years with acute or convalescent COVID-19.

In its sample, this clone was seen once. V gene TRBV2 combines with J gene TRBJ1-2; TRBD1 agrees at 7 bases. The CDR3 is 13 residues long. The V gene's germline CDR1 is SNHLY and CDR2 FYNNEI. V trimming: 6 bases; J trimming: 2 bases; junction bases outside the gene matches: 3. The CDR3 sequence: CASSPQGNYGYTF. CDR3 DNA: TGTGCCAGCAGCCCACAGGGGAACTATGGCTACACCTTC.

The CDR3 protein is CSVARQYSEAFF. In DNA, the CDR3 is TGCAGCGTTGCTCGACAGTACTCTGAAGCTTTCTTT. The gene calls are TRBV29-1 and TRBJ1-1, with D possibly being TRBD1 (5 bases). V lost 4 bases and J lost 6, with 12 bases in between. The germline CDR1 and CDR2 sequences are SQVTM and ANQGSEA. The CDR3 length is 12 residues.

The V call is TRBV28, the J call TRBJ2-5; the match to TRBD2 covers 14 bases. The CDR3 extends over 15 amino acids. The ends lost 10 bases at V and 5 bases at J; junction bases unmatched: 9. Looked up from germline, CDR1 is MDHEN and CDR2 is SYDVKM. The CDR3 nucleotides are TGTGCCACCGGACTAGCGGGAGGTGGGGGGGAGACCCAGTACTTC. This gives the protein CATGLAGGGGETQYF.

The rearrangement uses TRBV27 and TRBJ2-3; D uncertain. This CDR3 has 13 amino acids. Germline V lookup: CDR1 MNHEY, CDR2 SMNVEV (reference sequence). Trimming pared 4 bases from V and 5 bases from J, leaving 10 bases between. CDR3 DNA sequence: TGTGCCAGCAGTTCTTGGGCACAAGATACGCAGTATTTT. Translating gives CASSSWAQDTQYF.

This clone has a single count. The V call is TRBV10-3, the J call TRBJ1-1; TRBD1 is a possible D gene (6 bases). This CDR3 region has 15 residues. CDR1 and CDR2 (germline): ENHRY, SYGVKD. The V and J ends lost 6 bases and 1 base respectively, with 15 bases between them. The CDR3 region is CAIRDSGLPNTEAFF. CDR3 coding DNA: TGTGCCATCAGGGACAGTGGGCTGCCGAACACTGAAGCTTTCTTT.

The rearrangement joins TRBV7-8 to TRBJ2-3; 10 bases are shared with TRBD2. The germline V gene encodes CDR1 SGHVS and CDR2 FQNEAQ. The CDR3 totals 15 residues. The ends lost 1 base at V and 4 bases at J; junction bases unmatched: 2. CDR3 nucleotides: TGTGCCAGCAGCTTAGTTAGCGGGAGGTCAGATACGCAGTATTTT. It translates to CASSLVSGRSDTQYF.

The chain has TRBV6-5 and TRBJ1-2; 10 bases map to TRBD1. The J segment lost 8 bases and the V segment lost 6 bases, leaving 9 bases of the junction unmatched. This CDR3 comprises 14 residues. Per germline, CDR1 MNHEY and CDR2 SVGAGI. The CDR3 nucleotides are TGTGCCAGCAGCCGACAGGGGGCAATACGGGGCTACACCTTC. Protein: CASSRQGAIRGYTF.

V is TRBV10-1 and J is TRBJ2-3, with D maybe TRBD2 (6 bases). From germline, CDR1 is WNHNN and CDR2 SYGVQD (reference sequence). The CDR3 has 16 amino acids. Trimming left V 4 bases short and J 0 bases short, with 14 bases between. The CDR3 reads CASSGGRRGSTDTQYF. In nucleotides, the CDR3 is TGCGCCAGCAGTGGGGGTCGGCGGGGTAGCACAGATACGCAGTATTTT.

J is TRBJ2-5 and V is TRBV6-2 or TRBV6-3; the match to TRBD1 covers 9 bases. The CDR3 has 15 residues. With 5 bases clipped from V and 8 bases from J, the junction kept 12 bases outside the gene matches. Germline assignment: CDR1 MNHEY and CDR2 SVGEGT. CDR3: CASSKTGTGLGTQYF. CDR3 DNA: TGTGCCAGCAGTAAAACCGGGACAGGGCTAGGCACCCAGTACTTC.

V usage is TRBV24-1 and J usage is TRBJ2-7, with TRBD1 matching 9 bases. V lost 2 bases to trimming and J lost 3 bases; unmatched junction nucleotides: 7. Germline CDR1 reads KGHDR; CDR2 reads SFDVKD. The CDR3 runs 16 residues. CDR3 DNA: TGTGCCACCAGTGATTCGGGACAGGGAAAAATCTACGAGCAGTACTTC. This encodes CATSDSGQGKIYEQYF.

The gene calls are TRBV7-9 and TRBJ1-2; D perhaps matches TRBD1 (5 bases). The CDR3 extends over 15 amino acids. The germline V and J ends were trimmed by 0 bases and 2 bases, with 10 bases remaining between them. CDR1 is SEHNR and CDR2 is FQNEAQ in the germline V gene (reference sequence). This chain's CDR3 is CASSLAWTRNYGYTF. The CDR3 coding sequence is TGTGCCAGCAGCTTAGCTTGGACAAGGAACTATGGCTACACCTTC.

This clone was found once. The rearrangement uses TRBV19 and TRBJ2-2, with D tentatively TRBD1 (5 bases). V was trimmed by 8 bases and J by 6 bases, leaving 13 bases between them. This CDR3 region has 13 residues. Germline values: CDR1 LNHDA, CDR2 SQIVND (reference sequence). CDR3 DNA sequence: TGTGCCAGTCAGGGAAAGGGGCCCGGGGAGCTGTTTTTT. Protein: CASQGKGPGELFF. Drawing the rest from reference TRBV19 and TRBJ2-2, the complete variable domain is DGGITQSPKYLFRKEGQNVTLSCEQNLNHDAMYWYRQDPGQGLRLIYYSQIVNDFQKGDIAEGYSVSREKKESFPLTVTSAQKNPTAFYLCASQGKGPGELFFGEGSRLTVL.

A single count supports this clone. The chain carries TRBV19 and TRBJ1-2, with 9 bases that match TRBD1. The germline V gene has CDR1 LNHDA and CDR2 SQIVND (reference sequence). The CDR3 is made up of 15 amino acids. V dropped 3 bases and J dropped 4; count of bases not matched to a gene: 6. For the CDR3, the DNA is TGTGCCAGTAGTATCGATACAGGGGGCGGCTATGGCTACACCTTC. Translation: CASSIDTGGGYGYTF.

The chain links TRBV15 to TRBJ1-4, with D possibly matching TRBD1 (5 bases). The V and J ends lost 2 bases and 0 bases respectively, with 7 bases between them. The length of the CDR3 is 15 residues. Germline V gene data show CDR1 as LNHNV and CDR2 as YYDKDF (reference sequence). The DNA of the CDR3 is TGTGCCACCAGCAGATTGACAGCAACTAATGAAAAACTGTTTTTT. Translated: CATSRLTATNEKLFF.

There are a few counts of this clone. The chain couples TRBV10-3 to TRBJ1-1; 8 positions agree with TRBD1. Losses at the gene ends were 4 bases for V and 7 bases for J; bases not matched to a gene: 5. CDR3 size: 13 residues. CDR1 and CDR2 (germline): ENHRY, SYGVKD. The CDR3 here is CAISGRGQNEAFF. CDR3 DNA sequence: TGTGCCATCAGTGGCAGGGGGCAAAATGAAGCTTTCTTT.

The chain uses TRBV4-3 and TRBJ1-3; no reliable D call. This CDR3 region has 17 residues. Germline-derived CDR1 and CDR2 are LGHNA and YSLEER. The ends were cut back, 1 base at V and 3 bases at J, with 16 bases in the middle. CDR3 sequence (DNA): TGCGCCAGCAGCCAAGGGGAGACGCGGCGGAGTGGAAACACCATATATTTT. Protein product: CASSQGETRRSGNTIYF.

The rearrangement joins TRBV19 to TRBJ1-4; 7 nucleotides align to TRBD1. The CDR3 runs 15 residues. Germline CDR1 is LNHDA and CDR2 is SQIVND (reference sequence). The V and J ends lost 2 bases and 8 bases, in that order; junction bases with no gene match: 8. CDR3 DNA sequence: TGTGCCAGTAGTATAATGGGTAGACAGGGAGAAAAACTGTTTTTT. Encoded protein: CASSIMGRQGEKLFF.

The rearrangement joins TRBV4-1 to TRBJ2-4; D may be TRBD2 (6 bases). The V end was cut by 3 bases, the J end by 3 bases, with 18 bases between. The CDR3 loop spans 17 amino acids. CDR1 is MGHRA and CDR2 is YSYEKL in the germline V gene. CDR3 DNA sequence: TGCGCCAGCAGCCAGAAATCCCCCTCCGGGGGCAAAAACATTCAGTACTTC. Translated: CASSQKSPSGGKNIQYF.

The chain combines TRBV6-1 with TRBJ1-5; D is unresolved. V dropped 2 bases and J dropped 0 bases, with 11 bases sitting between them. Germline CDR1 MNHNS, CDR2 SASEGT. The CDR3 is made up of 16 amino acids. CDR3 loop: CASSEWAADSNQPQHF. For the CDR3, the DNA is TGTGCCAGCAGTGAATGGGCCGCCGATAGCAATCAGCCCCAGCATTTT.

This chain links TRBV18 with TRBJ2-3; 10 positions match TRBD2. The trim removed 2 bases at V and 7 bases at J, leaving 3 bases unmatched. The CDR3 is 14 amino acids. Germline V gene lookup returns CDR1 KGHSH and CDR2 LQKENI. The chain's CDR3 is CASSPSGGAYTQYF. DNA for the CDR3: TGTGCCAGCTCACCAAGCGGGGGGGCGTATACGCAGTATTTT.

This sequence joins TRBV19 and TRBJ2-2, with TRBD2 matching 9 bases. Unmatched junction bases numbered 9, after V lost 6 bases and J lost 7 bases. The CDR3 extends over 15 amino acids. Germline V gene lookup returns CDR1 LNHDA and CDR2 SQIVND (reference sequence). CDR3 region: CASRFWVAGVGELFF. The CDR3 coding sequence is TGTGCCAGTAGGTTTTGGGTAGCGGGAGTCGGGGAGCTGTTTTTT. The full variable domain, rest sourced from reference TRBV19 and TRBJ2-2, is DGGITQSPKYLFRKEGQNVTLSCEQNLNHDAMYWYRQDPGQGLRLIYYSQIVNDFQKGDIAEGYSVSREKKESFPLTVTSAQKNPTAFYLCASRFWVAGVGELFFGEGSRLTVL.

CDR3 protein: CASSLAPKGGAFSTGELFF. Written as DNA, the CDR3 is TGCGCCAGCAGCTTGGCTCCCAAGGGGGGGGCATTTAGCACCGGGGAGCTGTTTTTT. V usage is TRBV5-1 and J usage is TRBJ2-2, with TRBD2 as a possible D gene (7 bases). Between the trimmed V and J ends, which lost 0 bases and 4 bases, there was a span of 22 bases. The length of the CDR3 is 19 residues. Germline V gene sequence: CDR1 SGHRS, CDR2 YFSETQ.

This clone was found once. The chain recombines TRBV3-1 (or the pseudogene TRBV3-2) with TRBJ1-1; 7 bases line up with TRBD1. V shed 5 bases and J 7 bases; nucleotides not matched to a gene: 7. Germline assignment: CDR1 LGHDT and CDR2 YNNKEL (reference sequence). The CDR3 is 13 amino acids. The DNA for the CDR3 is TGTGCCAGCAGCTTAGGAGGGGGCCGTGAAGCTTTCTTT. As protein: CASSLGGGREAFF.

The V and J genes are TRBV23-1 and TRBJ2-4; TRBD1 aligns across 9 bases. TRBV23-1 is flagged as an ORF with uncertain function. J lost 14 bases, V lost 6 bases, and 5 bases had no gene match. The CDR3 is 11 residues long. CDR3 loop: CASSTRDREYF. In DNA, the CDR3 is TGCGCCAGCAGCACGAGGGACAGGGAGTACTTC.

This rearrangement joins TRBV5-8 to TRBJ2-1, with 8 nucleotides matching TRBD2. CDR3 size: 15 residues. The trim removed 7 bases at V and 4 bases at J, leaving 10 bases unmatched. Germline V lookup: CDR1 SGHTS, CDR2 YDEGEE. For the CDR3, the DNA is TGTGCCAGCGACGTGGGCGGGGGGCATTACAATGAGCAGTTCTTC. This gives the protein CASDVGGGHYNEQFF.

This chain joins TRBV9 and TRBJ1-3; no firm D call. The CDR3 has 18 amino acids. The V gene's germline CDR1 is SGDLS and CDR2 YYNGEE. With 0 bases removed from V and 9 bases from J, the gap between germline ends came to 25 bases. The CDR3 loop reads CASSVAVTTTRTETTIYF. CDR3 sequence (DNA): TGTGCCAGCAGCGTAGCTGTAACAACTACTAGAACGGAAACCACCATATATTTT.

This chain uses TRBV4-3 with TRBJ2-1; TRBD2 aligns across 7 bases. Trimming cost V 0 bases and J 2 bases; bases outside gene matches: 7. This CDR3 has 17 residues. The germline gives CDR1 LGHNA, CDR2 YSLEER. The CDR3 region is CASSQDRGEAPYNEQFF. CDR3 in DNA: TGCGCCAGCAGCCAAGATCGGGGGGAGGCGCCCTACAATGAGCAGTTCTTC.

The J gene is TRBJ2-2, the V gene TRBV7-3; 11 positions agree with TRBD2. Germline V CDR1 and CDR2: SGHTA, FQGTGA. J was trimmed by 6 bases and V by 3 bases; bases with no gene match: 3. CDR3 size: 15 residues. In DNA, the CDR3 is TGTGCCAGCAGCTTTAGCGGGGGGGACCCCGGGGAGCTGTTTTTT. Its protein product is CASSFSGGDPGELFF.

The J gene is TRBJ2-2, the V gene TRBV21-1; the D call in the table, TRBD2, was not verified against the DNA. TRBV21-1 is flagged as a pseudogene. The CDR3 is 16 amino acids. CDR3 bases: TGTGCCAGCATGAAAAAGCGGGAGAGGAACACCGGGGAGCTGTTTTTT. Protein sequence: CASMKKRERNTGELFF.

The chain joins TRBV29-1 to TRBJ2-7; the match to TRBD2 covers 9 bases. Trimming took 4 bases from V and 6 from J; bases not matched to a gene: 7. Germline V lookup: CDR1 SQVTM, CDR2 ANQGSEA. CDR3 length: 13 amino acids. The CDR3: CSVVSGGIAEQYF. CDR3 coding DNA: TGCAGCGTTGTCAGCGGGGGGATTGCCGAGCAGTACTTC.